This T cell receptor beta chain was captured by sequencing in a study of response to subunit inactivated influenza vaccine. Study-level points and caveats: Few additional T cells are recruited per seasonal influenza vaccination, authors suggested.

One entry per CDR3 protein results from TCRdb running MiXCR on the RT-PCR reads. This table has approximately 500,000 distinct CDR3 sequences, 10% to 15% appearing once. V was trimmed by 2 bases and J by 8 bases, leaving 12 bases between them. From germline, CDR1 is SGHTA and CDR2 FQGNSA. The CDR3 has 14 residues. This clonotype was seen a handful of times. Its target is unknown. This rearrangement joins TRBV7-2 to TRBJ1-4; D is undetermined. The sequencing here drew on PBMCs from blood, taken 40 to 50 days after vaccination. The receptor comes from a man aged 50 or older who received an inactivated influenza vaccine. CDR3 nucleotides: TGTGCCAGCAGCTTAACCGGGATAGGGGAAAAACTGTTTTTT. Its translation: CASSLTGIGEKLFF.